This TCR beta chain was sequenced during a study of response to subunit inactivated influenza vaccine. The study, taken as a whole, reports: Each seasonal influenza vaccination recruits few new T cells, the authors suggested.

With respect to this clonotype: Its antigen remains unknown.

TCRdb fed the RT-PCR reads into MiXCR, producing one record per CDR3 protein. The profile shows 450,000 to 600,000 distinct CDR3 sequences, around 8% of them singletons. J was trimmed by 15 bases and V by 0 bases; bases with no gene match: 10. This CDR3 is built from 14 residues. Germline V gene lookup returns CDR1 SGHVS and CDR2 FQNEAQ. This chain joins TRBV7-8 and TRBJ2-1; TRBD1 aligns across 8 bases. The sample in question was PBMCs from blood, obtained less than 30 months after vaccination. This TCR derives from a man between 50 and 75 years old who received an inactivated influenza vaccine. The DNA of the CDR3 is TGTGCCAGCAGCTTAGCGCTGGGGGACAGGCGGTTGTTCTTC. This codes for CASSLALGDRRLFF.